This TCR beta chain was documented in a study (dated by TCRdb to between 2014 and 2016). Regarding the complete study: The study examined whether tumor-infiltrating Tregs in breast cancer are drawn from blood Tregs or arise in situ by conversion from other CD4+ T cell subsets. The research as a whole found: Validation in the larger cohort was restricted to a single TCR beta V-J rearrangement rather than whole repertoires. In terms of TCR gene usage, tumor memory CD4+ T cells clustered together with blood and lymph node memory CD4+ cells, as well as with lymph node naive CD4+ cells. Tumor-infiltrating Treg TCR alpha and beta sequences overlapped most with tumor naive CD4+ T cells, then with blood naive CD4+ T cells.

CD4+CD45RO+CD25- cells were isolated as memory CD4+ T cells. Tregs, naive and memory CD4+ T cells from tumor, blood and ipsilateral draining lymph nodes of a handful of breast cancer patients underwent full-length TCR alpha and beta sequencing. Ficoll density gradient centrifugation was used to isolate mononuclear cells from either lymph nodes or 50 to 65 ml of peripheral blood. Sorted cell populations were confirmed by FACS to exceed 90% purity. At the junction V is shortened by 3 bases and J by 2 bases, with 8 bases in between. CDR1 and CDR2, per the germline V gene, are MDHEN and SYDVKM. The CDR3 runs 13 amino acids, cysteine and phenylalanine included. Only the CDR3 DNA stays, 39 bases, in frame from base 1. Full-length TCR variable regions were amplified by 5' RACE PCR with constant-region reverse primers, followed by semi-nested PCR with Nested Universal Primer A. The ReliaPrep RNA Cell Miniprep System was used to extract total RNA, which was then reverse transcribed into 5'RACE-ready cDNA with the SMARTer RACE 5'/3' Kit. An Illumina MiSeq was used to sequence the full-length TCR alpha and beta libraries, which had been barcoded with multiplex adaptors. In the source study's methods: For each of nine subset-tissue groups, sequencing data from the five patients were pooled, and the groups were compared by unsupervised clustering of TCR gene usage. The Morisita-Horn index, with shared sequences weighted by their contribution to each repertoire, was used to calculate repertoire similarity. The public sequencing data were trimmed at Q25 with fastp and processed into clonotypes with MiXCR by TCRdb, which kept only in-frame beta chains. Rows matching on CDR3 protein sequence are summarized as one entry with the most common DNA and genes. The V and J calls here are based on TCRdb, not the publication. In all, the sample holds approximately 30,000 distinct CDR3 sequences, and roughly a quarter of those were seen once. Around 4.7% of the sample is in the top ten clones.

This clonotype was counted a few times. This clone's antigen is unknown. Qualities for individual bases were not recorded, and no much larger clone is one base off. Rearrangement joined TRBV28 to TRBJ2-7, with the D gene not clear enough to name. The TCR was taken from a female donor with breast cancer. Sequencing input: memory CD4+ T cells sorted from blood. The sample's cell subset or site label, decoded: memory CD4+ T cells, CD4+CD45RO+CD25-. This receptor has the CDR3 CASSFGRTYEQYF. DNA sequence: TGTGCCAGCAGTTTCGGCAGAACCTACGAGCAGTACTTC.